Listed below are T cell receptor beta chains from one sample, sequenced in a study of CXCR3-negative and CXCR3-positive naive CD8 T cells. TCRdb reprocessed the 5' RACE reads, with one entry per CDR3 protein and no DNA. This sample contains 69,000 or so distinct CDR3 sequences. The material sequenced was naive CXCR3- CD8+ T cells from blood. Every receptor here comes from a human donor in good health. Some clones in this sample may be carry-over from other donors' samples. Each CDR3 is given with its conserved first and last residue. The order of the fields is J gene, V gene, CDR3 protein.

>TRBJ2-1|TRBV7-6
CASSQLGEQGEQFF
>TRBJ1-3|TRBV7-9
CASRGPGSSGNTIYF
>TRBJ2-7|TRBV7-2
CASRQEWDYEQYF
>TRBJ1-4|TRBV28
CASSLETGATNEKLFF
>TRBJ2-3|TRBV12-3/TRBV12-4
CASSDSGSGGADTQYF
>TRBJ2-7|TRBV29-1
CSVDLGTGNYEQYF
>TRBJ1-2|TRBV7-6
CASSQGTVLNYGYTF
>TRBJ2-1|TRBV15
CATSRNRGDEQFF
>TRBJ2-4|TRBV28
CASSLEGTMYSNIQYF
>TRBJ2-5|TRBV29-1
CSVEDLLGNLETQYF